These 19 T cell receptor beta chains were all obtained from the same sample, sequenced in a study of identical twins. TCRdb itself ran the 5' RACE reads through MiXCR, one entry per CDR3 protein. The sample includes 1.5 million to 2 million distinct CDR3 sequences, more than 30% seen only once; the top ten take about 0.27%. The sample taken for sequencing was cord blood. The receptors stem from a newborn girl in good health.

In its sample, this clonotype was seen once. The chain carries TRBV5-1 and TRBJ2-3, with 7 bases fitting TRBD1. The CDR3 is 16 residues long. Germline V gene sequence: CDR1 SGHRS, CDR2 YFSETQ. J gave up 2 bases and V 5 bases, and 11 bases lay outside the gene matches. CDR3 loop: CASRRQSTGPTDTQYF. DNA of the CDR3: TGCGCCAGCAGACGGCAATCGACAGGGCCCACAGATACGCAGTATTTT.

The chain uses TRBV2 and TRBJ1-1, with D perhaps matching TRBD1 (5 bases). The CDR3 sequence is 16 residues long. Deletions cut 3 bases from V and 0 bases from J, with 14 bases between. Germline lookup yields CDR1 SNHLY and CDR2 FYNNEI. Here the CDR3 reads CASSDGRTPMNTEAFF. DNA of the CDR3: TGTGCCAGCAGTGATGGTCGGACACCCATGAACACTGAAGCTTTCTTT.

V is TRBV27 and J is TRBJ1-1; maybe TRBD1 (5 bases). V lost 4 bases, J lost 3 bases, and 18 bases lay in between. CDR3 length: 16 amino acids. CDR1 MNHEY and CDR2 SMNVEV come from the germline V gene (reference sequence). For the CDR3, the DNA is TGTGCCAGCAGTTCCTTGGGCAGGGAATTGGACACTGAAGCTTTCTTT. It encodes CASSSLGRELDTEAFF.

The genes are TRBV5-1 and TRBJ2-1; no reliable D call. The CDR3 has 11 amino acids. Germline lookup yields CDR1 SGHRS and CDR2 YFSETQ. V gave up 5 bases and J gave up 6 bases, with 6 bases separating them. The DNA of the CDR3 is TGCGCCAGCAGGGCCCTCAATGAGCAGTTCTTC. This gives the protein CASRALNEQFF.

The chain joins TRBV30 to TRBJ2-7; no clear D. This CDR3 has 12 residues. Trimming cost V 5 bases and J 7 bases, with 15 bases left between them. Germline V gene lookup returns CDR1 GTSNPN and CDR2 SVGIG (reference sequence). CDR3 sequence (DNA): TGTGCCTGGGAACTCATAGCTGGGGAGCAGTACTTC. Translating gives CAWELIAGEQYF.

The V call is TRBV21-1, the J call TRBJ2-7; no DNA check was done on the table's D call, TRBD1. TRBV21-1 is shown as a pseudogene. The CDR3 length is 22 residues. The CDR3: CASSKIGTGGIIGLADPYEQYF. The CDR3 DNA is TGTGCCAGCAGCAAGATAGGGACAGGGGGTATTATTGGACTAGCGGATCCCTACGAGCAGTACTTC.

In its sample, this clonotype was seen a few times. V gene TRBV7-6 combines with J gene TRBJ2-1, with D hard to call. V gave up 3 bases and J gave up 6 bases, with 15 bases separating them. This CDR3 is 15 amino acids long. Germline CDR1 is SGHVS and CDR2 is FNYEAQ. DNA of the CDR3: TGTGCCAGCAGCTTTCGACCCCTTACTACCAATGAGCAGTTCTTC. Translation gives CASSFRPLTTNEQFF.

This clonotype appeared a few times. The chain recombines TRBV6-1 with TRBJ1-2; D ambiguous. V lost 9 bases and J lost 7, with 9 bases in between. CDR1 and CDR2 (germline): MNHNS, SASEGT. The CDR3 is 10 residues long. CDR3 sequence: CASYSLGYTF. The CDR3 nucleotides read TGTGCCAGTTATAGTCTTGGCTACACCTTC.

The V gene is TRBV5-1, the J gene TRBJ2-3, with TRBD2 matching 10 bases. CDR1 SGHRS and CDR2 YFSETQ come from the germline V gene. The CDR3 consists of 17 residues. The V segment lost 4 bases and the J segment 5 bases; nucleotides outside the gene matches: 13. CDR3 protein: CASSRGLAATWGDTQYF. The CDR3 bases are TGCGCCAGCAGCAGAGGACTAGCGGCAACCTGGGGAGATACGCAGTATTTT.

Here the CDR3 reads CASSPRRRHTSYNEQYF. The CDR3 nucleotides are TGTGCCAGCAGCCCCCGCCGCAGACACACTTCCTACAATGAGCAGTACTTC. The J gene is TRBJ2-1, the V gene TRBV11-2; D call uncertain. The J call may be incorrect, as the DNA end agrees better with TRBJ2-7. Germline V gene data show CDR1 as SGHAT and CDR2 as FQNNGV. This CDR3 contains 17 residues.

This clonotype was recorded a few times. The chain links TRBV7-2 to TRBJ1-2; 10 bases agree with TRBD1. CDR1 and CDR2 (germline): SGHTA, FQGNSA. The CDR3 runs to 16 residues. After removal of 5 bases from V and 4 bases from J, the junction contained 10 bases not matched to a gene. The CDR3 DNA is TGTGCCAGCAGCCTAAGGGAAGGGACAGGGGCCTATGGCTACACCTTC. Its translation: CASSLREGTGAYGYTF.

This chain connects TRBV24-1 to TRBJ2-3; tentative D call: TRBD2 (6 bases). This CDR3 spans 15 amino acids. The germline V and J ends were trimmed by 2 bases and 1 base, with 9 bases remaining between them. The germline gives CDR1 KGHDR, CDR2 SFDVKD. For the CDR3, the DNA is TGTGCCACCAGTGATTGGGGGGAAGGCACAGATACGCAGTATTTT. Its protein is CATSDWGEGTDTQYF.

The chain is built from TRBV6-5 and TRBJ2-1, with D perhaps matching TRBD2 (7 bases). With the DNA end fitting TRBJ2-7 better, the J assignment may be wrong. CDR1 and CDR2 from the germline V gene are MNHEY and SVGAGI. CDR3 length: 19 residues. The CDR3 DNA reads as TGTGCCAGCAGTTACACCTTTCCTGAAGGGGGGGAGTCCTACAATGAGCAGTACTTC. Protein sequence: CASSYTFPEGGESYNEQYF.

This chain joins TRBV7-9 and TRBJ1-4; D call uncertain. Germline V lookup: CDR1 SEHNR, CDR2 FQNEAQ (reference sequence). V dropped 5 bases and J dropped 6 bases, with 10 bases sitting between them. The CDR3 spans 13 residues. CDR3 in DNA: TGTGCCAGCAGCCGCGGGCAGGATGAAAAACTGTTTTTT. As protein: CASSRGQDEKLFF.

This clonotype came up a few times. The CDR3 protein is CSVVRDREGEQYF. In nucleotides, the CDR3 is TGCAGCGTTGTTAGGGACAGGGAGGGCGAGCAGTACTTC. The chain links TRBV29-1 to TRBJ2-7, with 9 bases identical to TRBD1. Trimming took 4 bases from V and 6 from J; bases not matched to a gene: 7. This CDR3 contains 13 residues. The germline gives CDR1 SQVTM, CDR2 ANQGSEA.

This clonotype was counted only a few times. The V gene is TRBV5-1, the J gene TRBJ2-4; possibly TRBD1 or TRBD2 for D (5 bases each). The ends were cut back, 4 bases at V and 1 base at J, with 12 bases in the middle. The germline V gene encodes CDR1 SGHRS and CDR2 YFSETQ. The length of the CDR3 is 15 residues. CDR3 nucleotide sequence: TGCGCCAGCAGCGGTGGGGGTGTGGCCAAAAACATTCAGTACTTC. Its protein is CASSGGGVAKNIQYF.

A few counts support this clonotype. CDR3 residues: CASRPLAGAINEQFF. CDR3 bases: TGTGCCAGCAGACCTCTAGCGGGGGCGATAAATGAGCAGTTCTTC. V usage is TRBV5-5 and J usage is TRBJ2-1, with 10 bases aligning to TRBD2. Germline V CDR1 and CDR2: SGHKS, YYEKEE (reference sequence). The junction had 9 bases not matched to a gene; V was cut back by 5 bases and J by 7 bases. The CDR3 has 15 amino acids.

This clonotype was detected a few times. As DNA, the CDR3 is TGTGCCAGCAGTCGACAGGGGGCGGGTAACTATGGCTACACCTTC. Encoded protein: CASSRQGAGNYGYTF. This chain connects TRBV28 to TRBJ1-2; 10 bases are shared with TRBD1. Germline CDR1 MDHEN, CDR2 SYDVKM. The trim removed 5 bases at V and 1 base at J, leaving 4 bases unmatched. The CDR3 length is 15 residues.

This clonotype was seen ten or more times. The chain links TRBV6-5 to TRBJ2-1; TRBD2 is a possible D gene (5 bases). V lost 4 bases and J 0 bases, leaving 10 bases between the germline ends. Germline CDR1 and CDR2: MNHEY and SVGAGI. The CDR3 length is 15 residues. In nucleotides, the CDR3 is TGTGCCAGCAGTTCTCGGACTGGCTCCTACAATGAGCAGTTCTTC. Protein: CASSSRTGSYNEQFF.